These T cell receptor beta chains were read from a single sample in a study of CD8 T cells in ankylosing spondylitis. A single record per CDR3 protein comes from TCRdb applying MiXCR to the 5' RACE reads. The data contain a few hundred thousand distinct CDR3 sequences, under 14% of them singletons. What was sequenced was blood, either unsorted or a sorted T cell fraction (not recorded which). The receptors derive from a female donor with ankylosing spondylitis or in good health (not recorded which). Both conserved end residues are part of each CDR3. D genes are given only for firm matches. Some rows have no size entry. The others give once, few or many, or a class for an expanded clone.

TRBJ2-7 | TRBV12-3/TRBV12-4 | many | TRBD1 | CASSLDRGWEQYF | TGTGCCAGCAGTTTAGACAGGGGCTGGGAGCAGTACTTC
TRBJ2-2 | TRBV6-2/TRBV6-3 | many | . | CASRLDTGELFF | TGTGCCAGCAGACTAGACACCGGGGAGCTGTTTTTT
TRBJ2-7 | TRBV4-2 | many | TRBD2 | CASSQVGGRTHYEQYF | TGTGCCAGCAGCCAAGTTGGCGGGAGGACTCACTACGAGCAGTACTTC
TRBJ2-5 | TRBV7-2 | many | . | CATIPSLETQYF | TGTGCCACCATCCCCTCGTTGGAGACCCAGTACTTC
TRBJ2-7 | TRBV20-1 | many | . | CSARRWAAVSYEQYF | TGCAGTGCGAGGCGATGGGCGGCGGTCTCCTACGAGCAGTACTTC
TRBJ1-2 | TRBV5-6 | many | . | CASSATWRGYTF | TGTGCCAGCAGCGCTACCTGGAGAGGCTACACCTTC
TRBJ2-3 | TRBV5-5 | . | . | CASSTRQSDTQYF | TGTGCCAGCAGCACGAGACAGTCAGATACGCAGTATTTT
TRBJ2-2 | TRBV20-1 | few | TRBD1 | CGFFGTVNTGELFF | TGCGGTTTTTTCGGGACAGTGAACACCGGGGAGCTGTTTTTT
TRBJ1-1 | TRBV5-1 | many | . | CASSKDRPNTEAFF | TGCGCCAGCAGCAAGGACAGACCAAACACTGAAGCTTTCTTT
TRBJ2-7 | TRBV4-3 | . | . | CASSQTGTDEQYF | TGCGCCAGCAGCCAAACCGGGACGGATGAGCAGTACTTC
TRBJ2-3 | TRBV6-1 | many | TRBD1 | CASSRGQADTQYF | TGTGCCAGCAGTCGGGGACAGGCAGATACGCAGTATTTT
TRBJ2-1 | TRBV5-1 | few | TRBD2 | CASNTDPGIAGNEQFF | TGCGCCAGCAACACCGACCCTGGAATAGCGGGCAATGAGCAGTTCTTC
TRBJ2-6 | TRBV7-8 | . | . | CASSFMAPPGANVLTF | TGTGCCAGCAGCTTCATGGCTCCCCCTGGGGCCAACGTCCTGACTTTC
TRBJ2-5 | TRBV27 | many | TRBD1 | CASSVTGTGFETQYF | TGTGCCAGCAGTGTTACCGGGACAGGGTTTGAGACCCAGTACTTC
TRBJ1-4 | TRBV20-1 | . | . | CSARGVTNEKLFF | TGCAGTGCTAGGGGGGTAACTAATGAAAAACTGTTTTTT
TRBJ1-2 | TRBV29-1 | many | . | CSVEDEADYTF | TGCAGCGTTGAAGATGAGGCAGACTACACCTTC
TRBJ2-7 | TRBV20-1 | many | . | CSARDLLGGNEQYF | TGCAGTGCTAGAGACCTTTTGGGCGGCAACGAGCAGTACTTC
TRBJ2-2 | TRBV29-1 | . | . | CSVSPVLNTGELFF | TGCAGCGTCTCACCGGTGTTGAACACCGGGGAGCTGTTTTTT
TRBJ2-5 | TRBV12-3/TRBV12-4 | . | . | CASSPNRGGVQETQYF | TGTGCCAGCAGCCCAAACAGGGGGGGGGTCCAAGAGACCCAGTACTTC
TRBJ1-1 | TRBV3-1 | few | . | CASSQTGSPNTEAFF | TGTGCCAGCAGCCAAACAGGGAGTCCGAACACTGAAGCTTTCTTT
TRBJ2-3 | TRBV15 | . | . | CATSRDLGLKDTQYF | TGTGCCACCAGCAGAGATTTGGGGCTCAAAGATACGCAGTATTTT
TRBJ1-5 | TRBV7-2 | . | TRBD1 | CASRPRTGGSNQPQHF | TGTGCCAGCAGACCTAGGACAGGTGGATCAAATCAGCCCCAGCATTTT
TRBJ1-6 | TRBV20-1 | . | . | CSANSWAGTLGSNSPLHF | TGCAGTGCTAACAGCTGGGCAGGCACACTCGGATCAAATTCACCCCTCCACTTT
TRBJ1-4 | TRBV4-1 | few | . | CASSQEGAPGEKLFF | TGCGCCAGCAGCCAAGAGGGGGCCCCCGGAGAAAAACTGTTTTTT
TRBJ2-2 | TRBV4-1 | many | . | CASSPRDYTGELFF | TGCGCCAGCAGCCCCAGGGATTACACCGGGGAGCTGTTTTTT
TRBJ2-6 | TRBV5-1 | few | . | CASLDSSGANVLTF | TGCGCCAGCCTCGACAGCTCTGGGGCCAACGTCCTGACTTTC
TRBJ2-3 | TRBV5-1 | many | TRBD1 | CASSHGTGATDTQYF | TGCGCCAGCAGCCATGGGACAGGGGCAACAGATACGCAGTATTTT
TRBJ1-6 | TRBV5-1 | many | . | CASSLAGGGEISPLHF | TGCGCCAGCAGCTTGGCCGGAGGGGGAGAAATTTCACCCCTCCACTTT
TRBJ2-1 | TRBV28 | . | TRBD1 | CASSQQTGDEQFF | TGTGCCAGCAGTCAACAGACAGGGGATGAGCAGTTCTTC